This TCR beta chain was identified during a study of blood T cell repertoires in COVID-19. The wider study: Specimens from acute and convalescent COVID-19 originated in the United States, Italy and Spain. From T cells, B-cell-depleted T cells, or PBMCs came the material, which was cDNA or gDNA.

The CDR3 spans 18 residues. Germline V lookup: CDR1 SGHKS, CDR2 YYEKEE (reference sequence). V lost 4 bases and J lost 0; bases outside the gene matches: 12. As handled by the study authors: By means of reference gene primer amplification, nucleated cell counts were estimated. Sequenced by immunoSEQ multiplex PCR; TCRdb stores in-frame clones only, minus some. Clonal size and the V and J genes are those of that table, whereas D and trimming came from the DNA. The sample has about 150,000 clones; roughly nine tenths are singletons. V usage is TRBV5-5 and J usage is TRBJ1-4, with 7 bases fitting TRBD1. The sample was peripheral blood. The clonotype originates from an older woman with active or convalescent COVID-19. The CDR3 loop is CASSPNLGQIATNEKLFF. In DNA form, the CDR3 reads TGTGCCAGCAGCCCGAACTTGGGACAGATCGCAACTAATGAAAAACTGTTTTTT.